Sequencing of this TCR beta chain was carried out in a study of response to subunit inactivated influenza vaccine. Notes on the study in general: Few additional T cells are recruited per seasonal influenza vaccination, authors suggested.

Turning to this clonotype: Antigen specificity is unknown.

Each CDR3 protein is one row after TCRdb ran MiXCR on the RT-PCR reads. The sample lists a few hundred thousand distinct CDR3 sequences; approximately 14% were seen once. V dropped 5 bases and J dropped 4; count of bases not matched to a gene: 11. The CDR3 contains 16 residues. This receptor was taken from a man over 45 who received an inactivated influenza vaccine. Material: PBMCs from blood, obtained 12 days after vaccination. V gene TRBV12-3 or TRBV12-4 combines with J gene TRBJ2-5; 9 bases are shared with TRBD2. CDR3 DNA: TGTGCCAGCAGTCTGTGGTTAGCGGGAGCAGGAGAGACCCAGTACTTC. As protein: CASSLWLAGAGETQYF.